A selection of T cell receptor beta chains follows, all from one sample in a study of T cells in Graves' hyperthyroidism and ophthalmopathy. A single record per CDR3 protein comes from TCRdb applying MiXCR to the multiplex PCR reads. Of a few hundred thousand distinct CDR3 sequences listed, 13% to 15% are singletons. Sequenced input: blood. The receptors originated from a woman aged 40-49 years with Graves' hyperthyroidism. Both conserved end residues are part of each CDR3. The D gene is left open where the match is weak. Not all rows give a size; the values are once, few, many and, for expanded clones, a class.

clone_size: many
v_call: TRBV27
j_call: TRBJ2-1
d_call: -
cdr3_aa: CASRGGSYNEQFF
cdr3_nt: TGTGCCAGCAGAGGGGGATCCTACAATGAGCAGTTCTTC

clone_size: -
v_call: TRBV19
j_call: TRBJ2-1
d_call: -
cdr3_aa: CASSSPLAALDEQFF
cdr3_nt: TGTGCCAGTAGTAGCCCGCTCGCTGCATTGGATGAGCAGTTCTTC

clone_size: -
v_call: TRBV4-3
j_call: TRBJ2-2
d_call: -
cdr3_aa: CASSQDMGTGELFF
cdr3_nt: TGCGCCAGCAGCCAAGATATGGGGACCGGGGAGCTGTTTTTT

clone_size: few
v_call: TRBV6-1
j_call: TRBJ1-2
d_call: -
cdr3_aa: CASRDQALSYTF
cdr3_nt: TGTGCCAGCCGAGATCAGGCGTTGAGCTACACCTTC

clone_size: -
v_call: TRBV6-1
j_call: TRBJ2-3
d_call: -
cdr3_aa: CASSGGSLTDTQYF
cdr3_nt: TGTGCCAGCAGTGGAGGGAGTTTAACAGATACGCAGTATTTT

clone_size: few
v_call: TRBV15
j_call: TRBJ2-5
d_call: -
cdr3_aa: CATSRDLERYQETQYF
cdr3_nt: TGTGCCACCAGCAGAGATCTAGAGCGGTACCAAGAGACCCAGTACTTC

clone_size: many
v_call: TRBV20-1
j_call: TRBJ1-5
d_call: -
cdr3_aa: CSARSSFKSGIPSNQPQHF
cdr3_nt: TGCAGTGCTAGAAGCTCATTTAAAAGCGGGATCCCGAGCAATCAGCCCCAGCATTTT

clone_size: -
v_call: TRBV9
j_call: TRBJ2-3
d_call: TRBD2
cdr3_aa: CASSTTSGRAEDTQYF
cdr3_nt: TGTGCCAGCAGCACGACTAGCGGGAGGGCCGAAGATACGCAGTATTTT

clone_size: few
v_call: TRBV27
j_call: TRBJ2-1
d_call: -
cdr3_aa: CASSLLARYNEQFF
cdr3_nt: TGTGCCAGCAGTTTACTAGCGAGATACAATGAGCAGTTCTTC

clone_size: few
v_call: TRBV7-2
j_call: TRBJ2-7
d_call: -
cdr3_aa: CASSPRGGNYYEQYF
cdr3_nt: TGTGCCAGCAGCCCCAGGGGGGGGAACTACTACGAGCAGTACTTC

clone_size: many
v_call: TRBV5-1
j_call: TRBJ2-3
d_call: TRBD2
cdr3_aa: CASSGGGPSLGTQYF
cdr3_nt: TGCGCCAGCAGCGGGGGAGGGCCTTCACTAGGTACGCAGTATTTT

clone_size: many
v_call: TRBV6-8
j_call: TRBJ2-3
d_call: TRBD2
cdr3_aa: CASSTQAFSASGRRADTQYF
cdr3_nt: TGTGCCAGCTCAACCCAGGCGTTTTCGGCTAGCGGGAGACGCGCAGATACGCAGTATTTT

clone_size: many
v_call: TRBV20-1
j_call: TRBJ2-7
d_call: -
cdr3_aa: CSARDLFGLMEQYF
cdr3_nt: TGCAGTGCTAGAGATCTCTTTGGTCTTATGGAGCAGTACTTC

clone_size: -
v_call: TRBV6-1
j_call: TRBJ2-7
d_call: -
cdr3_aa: CASSQYDRIKQYF
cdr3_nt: TGTGCCAGCAGCCAATATGACAGGATCAAGCAGTACTTC

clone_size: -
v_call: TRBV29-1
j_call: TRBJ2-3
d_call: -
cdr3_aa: CSVVSTGGATDTQYF
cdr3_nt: TGCAGCGTTGTTTCGACAGGTGGGGCCACAGATACGCAGTATTTT

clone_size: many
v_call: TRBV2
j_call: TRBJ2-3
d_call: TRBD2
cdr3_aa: CASSESQTSPTDTQYF
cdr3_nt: TGTGCCAGCAGTGAATCCCAGACTAGCCCCACAGATACGCAGTATTTT

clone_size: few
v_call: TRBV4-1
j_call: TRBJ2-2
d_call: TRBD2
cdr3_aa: CASSQVGLAGGNTGELFF
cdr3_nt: TGCGCCAGCAGCCAAGTGGGGTTGGCGGGGGGGAACACCGGGGAGCTGTTTTTT

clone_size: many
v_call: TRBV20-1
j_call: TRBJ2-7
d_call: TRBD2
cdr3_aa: CSVKDMEREVWYEQYF
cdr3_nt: TGCAGTGTTAAAGACATGGAGCGGGAAGTATGGTACGAGCAGTACTTC

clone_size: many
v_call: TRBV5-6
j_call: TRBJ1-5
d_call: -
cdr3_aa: CASSFGGQPQHF
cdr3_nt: TGTGCCAGCAGTTTTGGGGGTCAGCCCCAGCATTTT

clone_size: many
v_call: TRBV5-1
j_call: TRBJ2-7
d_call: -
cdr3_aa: CASSLDAGTEQYF
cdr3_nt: TGCGCCAGCAGCTTGGATGCAGGGACGGAGCAGTACTTC

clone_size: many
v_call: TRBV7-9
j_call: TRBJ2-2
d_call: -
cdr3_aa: CASNWAGELFF
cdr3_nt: TGTGCCAGCAACTGGGCCGGGGAGCTGTTTTTT

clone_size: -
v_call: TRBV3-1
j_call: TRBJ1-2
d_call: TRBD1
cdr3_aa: CASSIRTGARGYTF
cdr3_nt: TGTGCCAGCAGCATCAGGACAGGGGCTCGGGGCTACACCTTC

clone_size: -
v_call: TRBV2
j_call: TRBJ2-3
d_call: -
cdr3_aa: CAATPGTSTSTDTQYF
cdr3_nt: TGTGCCGCTACGCCGGGGACATCGACTAGCACAGATACGCAGTATTTT

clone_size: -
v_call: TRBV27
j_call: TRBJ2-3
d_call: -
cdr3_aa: CASSLSTGPTDTQYF
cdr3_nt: TGTGCCAGCAGTTTATCAACAGGGCCCACAGATACGCAGTATTTT

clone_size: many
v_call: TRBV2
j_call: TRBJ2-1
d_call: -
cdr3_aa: CAKTESNEQFF
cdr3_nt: TGTGCCAAAACGGAGTCGAATGAGCAGTTCTTC

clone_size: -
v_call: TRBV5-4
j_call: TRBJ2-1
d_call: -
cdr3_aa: CASSLTTSLFLNEQFF
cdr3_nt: TGTGCCAGCAGCTTAACCACTAGTTTATTCCTCAATGAGCAGTTCTTC

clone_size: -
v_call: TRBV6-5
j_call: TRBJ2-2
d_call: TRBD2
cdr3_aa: CASSYPLGGLAGVFANTGELFF
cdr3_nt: TGTGCCAGCAGTTACCCCCTGGGGGGGCTAGCGGGAGTGTTCGCGAACACCGGGGAGCTGTTTTTT

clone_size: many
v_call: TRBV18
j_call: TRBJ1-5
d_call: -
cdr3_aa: CASSPGVGAGQPQHF
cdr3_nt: TGTGCCAGCTCACCAGGGGTCGGGGCGGGTCAGCCCCAGCATTTT

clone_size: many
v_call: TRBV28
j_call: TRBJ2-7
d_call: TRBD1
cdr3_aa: CASKTGQGMPGNEQYF
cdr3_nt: TGTGCCAGCAAGACCGGACAGGGAATGCCTGGGAACGAGCAGTACTTC

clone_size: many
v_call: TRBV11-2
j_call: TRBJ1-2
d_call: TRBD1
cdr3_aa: CASSLEQGAWYGYTF
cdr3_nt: TGTGCCAGCAGCTTAGAACAGGGGGCATGGTATGGCTACACCTTC

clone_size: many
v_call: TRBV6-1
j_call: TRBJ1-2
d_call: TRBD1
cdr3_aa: CASTDRGSDYGYTF
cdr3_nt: TGTGCCAGCACTGACAGGGGCTCGGACTATGGCTACACCTTC

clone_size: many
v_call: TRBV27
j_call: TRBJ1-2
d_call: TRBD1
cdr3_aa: CASSDTGGRDGYTF
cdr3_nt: TGTGCCAGCAGTGATACAGGGGGCCGGGATGGCTACACCTTC

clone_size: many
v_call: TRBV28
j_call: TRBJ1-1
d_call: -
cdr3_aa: CASSLAGFGGVRNTEAFF
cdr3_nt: TGTGCCAGCAGTTTGGCGGGTTTCGGAGGAGTACGGAACACTGAAGCTTTCTTT

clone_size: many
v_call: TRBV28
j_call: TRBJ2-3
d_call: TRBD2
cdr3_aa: CASSLDSSGLEDTQYF
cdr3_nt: TGTGCCAGCAGTTTGGACTCTAGCGGGCTAGAAGATACGCAGTATTTT

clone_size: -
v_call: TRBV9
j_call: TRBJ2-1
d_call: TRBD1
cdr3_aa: CASGTGPGNEQFF
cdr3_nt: TGTGCCAGTGGGACAGGTCCTGGGAATGAGCAGTTCTTC

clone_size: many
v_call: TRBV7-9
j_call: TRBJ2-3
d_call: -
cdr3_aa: CASRVATDTQYF
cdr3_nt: TGTGCCAGCAGAGTCGCCACAGATACGCAGTATTTT

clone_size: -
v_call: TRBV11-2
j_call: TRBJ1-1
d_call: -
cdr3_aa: CASSLDPPPEAFF
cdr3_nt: TGTGCCAGCAGCTTAGATCCCCCGCCTGAAGCTTTCTTT

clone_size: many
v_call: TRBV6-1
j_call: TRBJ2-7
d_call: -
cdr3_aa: CASREQVPSEQYF
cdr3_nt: TGTGCCAGCAGAGAACAGGTCCCTTCCGAGCAGTACTTC

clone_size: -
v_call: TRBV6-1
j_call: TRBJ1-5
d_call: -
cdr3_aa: CASSEVRGPQHF
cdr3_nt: TGTGCCAGCAGTGAAGTCAGGGGGCCCCAGCATTTT

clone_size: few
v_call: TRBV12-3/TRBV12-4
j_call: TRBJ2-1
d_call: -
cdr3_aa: CASRSPNEQFF
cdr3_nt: TGTGCCAGCAGGTCCCCTAATGAGCAGTTCTTC

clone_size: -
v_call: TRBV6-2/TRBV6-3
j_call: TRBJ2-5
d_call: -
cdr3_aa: CASSTIKKKETQYF
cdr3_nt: TGTGCCAGCAGTACCATAAAAAAAAAAGAGACCCAGTACTTC

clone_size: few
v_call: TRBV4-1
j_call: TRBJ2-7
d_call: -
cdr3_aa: CASSSSIEQYF
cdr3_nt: TGCGCCAGCAGCTCCTCTATCGAGCAGTACTTC

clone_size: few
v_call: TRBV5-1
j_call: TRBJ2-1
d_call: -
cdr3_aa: CASTPSDGYEQFF
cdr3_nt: TGCGCCAGCACCCCAAGTGATGGGTATGAGCAGTTCTTC

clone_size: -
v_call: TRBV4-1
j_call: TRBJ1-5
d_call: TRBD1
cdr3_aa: CASSQTGQGGSWPQHF
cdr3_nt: TGCGCCAGCAGCCAGACGGGACAGGGTGGCTCTTGGCCCCAGCATTTT

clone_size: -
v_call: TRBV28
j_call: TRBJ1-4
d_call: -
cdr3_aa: CASSFGVLNEKPFF
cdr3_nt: TGTGCCAGCAGTTTCGGGGTCCTTAATGAAAAACCGTTTTTT

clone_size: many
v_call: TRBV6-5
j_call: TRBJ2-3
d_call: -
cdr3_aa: CASSYSSREGTDTQYF
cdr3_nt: TGTGCCAGCAGTTACTCTTCGCGGGAAGGCACAGATACGCAGTATTTT

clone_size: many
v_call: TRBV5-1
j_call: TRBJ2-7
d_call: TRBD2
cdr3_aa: CASSPLGGVTYEQYF
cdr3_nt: TGCGCCAGCAGCCCCCTGGGGGGGGTCACCTACGAGCAGTACTTC

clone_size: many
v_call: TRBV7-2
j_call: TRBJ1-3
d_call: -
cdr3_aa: CASSFSQTGNTIYF
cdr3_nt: TGTGCCAGCAGCTTTTCACAGACTGGAAACACCATATATTTT

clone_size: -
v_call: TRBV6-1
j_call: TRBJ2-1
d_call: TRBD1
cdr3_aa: CASKGQGVDEQFF
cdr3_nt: TGTGCCAGCAAGGGACAGGGGGTGGATGAGCAGTTCTTC

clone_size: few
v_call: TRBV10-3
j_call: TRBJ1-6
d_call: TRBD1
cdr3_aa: CAISESKVSGTGDNSPLHF
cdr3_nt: TGTGCCATCAGTGAGTCGAAGGTCTCTGGGACAGGGGATAATTCACCCCTCCACTTT

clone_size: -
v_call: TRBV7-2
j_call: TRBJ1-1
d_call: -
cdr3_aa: CASSQDIMNTEAFF
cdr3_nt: TGTGCCAGCAGCCAAGACATTATGAACACTGAAGCTTTCTTT